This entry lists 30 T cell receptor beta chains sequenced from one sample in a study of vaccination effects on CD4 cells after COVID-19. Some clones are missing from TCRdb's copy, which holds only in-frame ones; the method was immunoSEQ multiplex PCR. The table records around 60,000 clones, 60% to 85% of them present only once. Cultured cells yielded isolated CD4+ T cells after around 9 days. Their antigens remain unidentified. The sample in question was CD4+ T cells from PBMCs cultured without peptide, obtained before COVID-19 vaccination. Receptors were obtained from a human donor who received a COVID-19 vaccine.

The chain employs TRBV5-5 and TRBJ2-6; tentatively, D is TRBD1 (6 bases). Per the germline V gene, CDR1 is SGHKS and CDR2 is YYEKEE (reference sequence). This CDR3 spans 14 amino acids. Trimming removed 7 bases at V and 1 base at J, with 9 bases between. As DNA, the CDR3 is TGTGCCAGCCGGACAGAGTCTGGGGCCAACGTCCTGACTTTC. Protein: CASRTESGANVLTF.

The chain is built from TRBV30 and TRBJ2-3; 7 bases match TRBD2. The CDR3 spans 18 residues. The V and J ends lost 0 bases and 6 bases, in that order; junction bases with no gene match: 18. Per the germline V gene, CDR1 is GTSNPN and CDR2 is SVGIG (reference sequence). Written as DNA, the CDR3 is TGTGCCTGGAGTGTAGGAGGTGCGGGGGAGAGATCATGGGATACGCAGTATTTT. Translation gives CAWSVGGAGERSWDTQYF.

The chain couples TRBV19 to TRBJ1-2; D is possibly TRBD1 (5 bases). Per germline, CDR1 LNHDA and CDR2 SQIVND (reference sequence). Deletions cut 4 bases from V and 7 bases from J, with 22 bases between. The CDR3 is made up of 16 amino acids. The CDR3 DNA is TGTGCCAGTAGTAACCAAGCCTCGGGGGGAGTTGGTGGCTACACCTTC. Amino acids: CASSNQASGGVGGYTF.

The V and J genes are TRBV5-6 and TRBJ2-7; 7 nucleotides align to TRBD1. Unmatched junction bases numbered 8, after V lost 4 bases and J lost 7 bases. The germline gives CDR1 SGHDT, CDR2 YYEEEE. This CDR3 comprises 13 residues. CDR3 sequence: CASSPRQGVEQYV. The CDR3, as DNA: TGTGCCAGCAGCCCCCGACAGGGAGTGGAGCAGTACGTC.

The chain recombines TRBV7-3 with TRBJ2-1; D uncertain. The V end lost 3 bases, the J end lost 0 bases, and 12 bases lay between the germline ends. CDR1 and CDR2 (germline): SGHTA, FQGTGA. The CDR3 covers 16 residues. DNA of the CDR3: TGTGCCAGCAGCTTCGGGCCGCCAGGCTCCTACAATGAGCAGTTCTTC. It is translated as CASSFGPPGSYNEQFF.

The CDR3 is CASSKTGGRNYGYTF. In DNA form, the CDR3 reads TGTGCCAGCAGTAAAACAGGGGGCAGGAACTATGGCTACACCTTC. The rearrangement uses TRBV6-5 and TRBJ1-2, with 9 positions matching TRBD1. The junction had 6 bases not matched to a gene; V was cut back by 5 bases and J by 2 bases. The CDR3 has 15 residues. The germline CDR1 and CDR2 sequences are MNHEY and SVGAGI.

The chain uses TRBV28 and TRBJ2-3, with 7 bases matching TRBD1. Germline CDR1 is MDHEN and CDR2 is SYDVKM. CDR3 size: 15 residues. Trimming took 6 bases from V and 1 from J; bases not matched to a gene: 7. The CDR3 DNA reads TGTGCCAGCAGCGCAGGGGGATGGGGCACAGATACGCAGTATTTT. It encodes CASSAGGWGTDTQYF.

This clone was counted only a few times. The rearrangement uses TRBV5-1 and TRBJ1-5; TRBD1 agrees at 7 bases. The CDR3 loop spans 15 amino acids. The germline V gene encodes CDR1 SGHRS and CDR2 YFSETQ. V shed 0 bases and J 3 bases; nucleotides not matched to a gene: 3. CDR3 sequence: CASSLAGTVNQPQHF. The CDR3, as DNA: TGCGCCAGCAGCTTGGCGGGGACAGTCAATCAGCCCCAGCATTTT.

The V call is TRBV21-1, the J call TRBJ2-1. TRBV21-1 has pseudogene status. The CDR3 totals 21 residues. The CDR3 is CASSKAFVFGAHPSSYNEQFF. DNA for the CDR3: TGTGCCAGCAGCAAGGCCTTTGTTTTCGGGGCCCACCCCAGCTCCTACAATGAGCAGTTCTTC.

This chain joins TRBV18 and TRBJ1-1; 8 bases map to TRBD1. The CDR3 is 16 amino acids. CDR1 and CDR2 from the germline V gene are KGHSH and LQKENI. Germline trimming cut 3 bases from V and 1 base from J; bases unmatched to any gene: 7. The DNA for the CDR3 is TGTGCCAGCTCACCCCGGACAGGGTCGGAGAACACTGAAGCTTTCTTT. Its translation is CASSPRTGSENTEAFF.

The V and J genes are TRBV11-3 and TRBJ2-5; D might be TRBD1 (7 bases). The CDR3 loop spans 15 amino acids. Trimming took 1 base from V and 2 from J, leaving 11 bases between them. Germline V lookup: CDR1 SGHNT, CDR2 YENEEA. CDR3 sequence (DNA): TGTGCCAGCAGCTTAGGGGGGGACAGTCAAGAGACCCAGTACTTC. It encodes CASSLGGDSQETQYF.

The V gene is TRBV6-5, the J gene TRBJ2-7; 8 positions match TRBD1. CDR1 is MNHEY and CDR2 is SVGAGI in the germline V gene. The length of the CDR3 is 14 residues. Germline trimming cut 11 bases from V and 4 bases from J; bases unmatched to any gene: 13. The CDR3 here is CASTRDRSGYEQYV. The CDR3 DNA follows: TGTGCCTCGACTAGGGACAGGTCGGGATACGAGCAGTACGTC.

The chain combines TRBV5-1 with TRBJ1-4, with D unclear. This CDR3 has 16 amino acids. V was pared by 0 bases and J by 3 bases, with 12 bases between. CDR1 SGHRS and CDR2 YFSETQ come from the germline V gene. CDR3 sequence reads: CASSLGWAESNEKLFF. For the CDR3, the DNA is TGCGCCAGCAGCTTGGGTTGGGCGGAATCTAATGAAAAACTGTTTTTT.

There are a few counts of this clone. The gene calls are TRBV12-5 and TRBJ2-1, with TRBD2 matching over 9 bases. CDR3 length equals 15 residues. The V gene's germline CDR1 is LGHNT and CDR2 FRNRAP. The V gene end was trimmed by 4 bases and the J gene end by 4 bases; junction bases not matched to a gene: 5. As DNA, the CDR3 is TGTGCTAGTGGTTGGAGTAGCGGGGGTTACAATGAGCAGTTCTTC. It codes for CASGWSSGGYNEQFF.

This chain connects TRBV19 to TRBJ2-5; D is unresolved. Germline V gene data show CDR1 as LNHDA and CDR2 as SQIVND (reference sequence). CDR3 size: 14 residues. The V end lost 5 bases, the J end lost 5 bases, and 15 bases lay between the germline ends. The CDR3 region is CASSSPGFRETQYF. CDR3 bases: TGTGCCAGTAGTTCCCCGGGCTTTAGGGAGACCCAGTACTTC.

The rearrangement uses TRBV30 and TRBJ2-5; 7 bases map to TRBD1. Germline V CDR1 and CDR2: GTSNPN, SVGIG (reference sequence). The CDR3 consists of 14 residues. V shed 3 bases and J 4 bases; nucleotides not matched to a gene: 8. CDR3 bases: TGTGCCTGGAGCCCTAAGGGGGCAACAGAGACCCAGTACTTC. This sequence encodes CAWSPKGATETQYF.

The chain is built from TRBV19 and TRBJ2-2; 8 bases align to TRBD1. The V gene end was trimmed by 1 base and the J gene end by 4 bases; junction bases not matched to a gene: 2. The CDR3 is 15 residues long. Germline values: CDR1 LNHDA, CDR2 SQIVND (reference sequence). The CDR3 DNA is TGTGCCAGTAGTATAGGGGGACAGGCCACCGGGGAGCTGTTTTTT. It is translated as CASSIGGQATGELFF.

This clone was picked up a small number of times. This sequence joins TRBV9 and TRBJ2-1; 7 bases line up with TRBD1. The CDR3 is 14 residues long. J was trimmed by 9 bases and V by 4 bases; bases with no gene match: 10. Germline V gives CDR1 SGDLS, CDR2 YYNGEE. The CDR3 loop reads CASSTTTGVGEQFF. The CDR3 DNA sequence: TGTGCCAGCAGCACGACAACAGGGGTGGGTGAGCAGTTCTTC.

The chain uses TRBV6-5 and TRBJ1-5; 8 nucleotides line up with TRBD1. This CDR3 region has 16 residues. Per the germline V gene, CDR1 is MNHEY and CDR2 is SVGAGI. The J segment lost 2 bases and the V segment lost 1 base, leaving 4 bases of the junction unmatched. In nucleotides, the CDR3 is TGTGCCAGCAGTTACTGGGGACAGGCAGGCAATCAGCCCCAGCATTTT. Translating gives CASSYWGQAGNQPQHF.

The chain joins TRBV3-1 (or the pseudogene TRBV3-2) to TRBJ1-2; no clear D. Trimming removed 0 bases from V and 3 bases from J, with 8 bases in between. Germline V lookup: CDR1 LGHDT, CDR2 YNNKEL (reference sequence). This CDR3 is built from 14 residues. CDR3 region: CASSQDSGYYGYTF. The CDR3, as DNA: TGTGCCAGCAGCCAAGACTCGGGCTACTATGGCTACACCTTC.

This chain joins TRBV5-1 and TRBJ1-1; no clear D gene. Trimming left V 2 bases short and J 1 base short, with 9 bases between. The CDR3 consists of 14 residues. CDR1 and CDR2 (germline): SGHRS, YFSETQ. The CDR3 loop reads CASSFSSGNTEAFF. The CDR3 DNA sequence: TGCGCCAGCAGCTTTTCTAGCGGGAACACTGAAGCTTTCTTT.

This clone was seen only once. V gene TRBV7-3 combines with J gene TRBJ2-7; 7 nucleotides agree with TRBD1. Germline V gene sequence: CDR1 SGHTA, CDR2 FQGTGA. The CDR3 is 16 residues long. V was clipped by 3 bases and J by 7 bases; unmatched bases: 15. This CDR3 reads CASSLMTGTWAKEQYV. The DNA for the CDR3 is TGTGCCAGCAGCTTGATGACAGGGACCTGGGCGAAAGAGCAGTACGTC.

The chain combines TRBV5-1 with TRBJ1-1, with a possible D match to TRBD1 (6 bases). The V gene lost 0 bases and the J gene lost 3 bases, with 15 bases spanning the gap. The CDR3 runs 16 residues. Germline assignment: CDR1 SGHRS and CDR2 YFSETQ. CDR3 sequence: CASSLATGSGDTEAFF. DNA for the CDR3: TGCGCCAGCAGCTTGGCCACAGGGTCAGGCGACACTGAAGCTTTCTTT.

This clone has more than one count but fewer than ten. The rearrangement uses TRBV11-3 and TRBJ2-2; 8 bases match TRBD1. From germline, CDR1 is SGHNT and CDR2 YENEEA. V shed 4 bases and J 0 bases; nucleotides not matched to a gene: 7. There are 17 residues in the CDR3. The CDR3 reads CASSWGQAGANTGELFF. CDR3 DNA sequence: TGTGCCAGCAGCTGGGGACAGGCAGGGGCGAACACCGGGGAGCTGTTTTTT.

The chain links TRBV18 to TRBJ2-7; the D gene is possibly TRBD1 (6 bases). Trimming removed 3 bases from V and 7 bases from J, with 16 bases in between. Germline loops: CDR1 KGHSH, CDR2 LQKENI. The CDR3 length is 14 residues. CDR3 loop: CASSPGQSVREQYV. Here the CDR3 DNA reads TGTGCCAGCTCACCTGGACAGTCCGTTAGGGAGCAGTACGTC.

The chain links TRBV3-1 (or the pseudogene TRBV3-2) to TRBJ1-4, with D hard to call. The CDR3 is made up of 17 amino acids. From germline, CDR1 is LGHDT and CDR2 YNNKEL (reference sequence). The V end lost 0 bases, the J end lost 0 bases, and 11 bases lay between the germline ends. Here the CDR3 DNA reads TGTGCCAGCAGCCAAGATAGGTCGCCCTCAACTAATGAAAAACTGTTTTTT. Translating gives CASSQDRSPSTNEKLFF.

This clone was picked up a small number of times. The CDR3 loop reads CASSHGVGGYTF. The DNA for the CDR3 is TGTGCCAGCAGCCATGGGGTAGGGGGCTACACCTTC. The gene calls are TRBV3-1 (or the pseudogene TRBV3-2) and TRBJ1-2; D ambiguous. V was shortened by 3 bases and J by 8 bases, with 10 bases between the two germline ends. Per the germline V gene, CDR1 is LGHDT and CDR2 is YNNKEL (reference sequence). CDR3 length: 12 residues.

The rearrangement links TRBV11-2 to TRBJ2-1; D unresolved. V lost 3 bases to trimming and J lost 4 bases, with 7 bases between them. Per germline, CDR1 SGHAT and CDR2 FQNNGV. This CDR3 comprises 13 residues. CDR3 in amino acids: CASSFADYNEQFF. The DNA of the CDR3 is TGTGCCAGCAGCTTCGCAGATTACAATGAGCAGTTCTTC.

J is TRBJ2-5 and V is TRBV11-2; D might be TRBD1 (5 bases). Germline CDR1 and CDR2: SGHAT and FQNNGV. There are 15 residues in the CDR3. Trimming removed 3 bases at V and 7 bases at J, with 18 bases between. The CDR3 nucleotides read TGTGCCAGCAGCTTTTCACAGGCCTTTAGCCTGACCCAGTACTTC. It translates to CASSFSQAFSLTQYF.

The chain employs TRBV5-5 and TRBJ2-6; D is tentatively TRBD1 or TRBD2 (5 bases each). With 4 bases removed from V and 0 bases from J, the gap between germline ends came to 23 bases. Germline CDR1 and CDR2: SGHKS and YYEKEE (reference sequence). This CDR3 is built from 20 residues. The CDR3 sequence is CASSLRRGLHLSSGANVLTF. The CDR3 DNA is TGTGCCAGCAGCCTCCGACGGGGCCTACATTTATCCTCTGGGGCCAACGTCCTGACTTTC.